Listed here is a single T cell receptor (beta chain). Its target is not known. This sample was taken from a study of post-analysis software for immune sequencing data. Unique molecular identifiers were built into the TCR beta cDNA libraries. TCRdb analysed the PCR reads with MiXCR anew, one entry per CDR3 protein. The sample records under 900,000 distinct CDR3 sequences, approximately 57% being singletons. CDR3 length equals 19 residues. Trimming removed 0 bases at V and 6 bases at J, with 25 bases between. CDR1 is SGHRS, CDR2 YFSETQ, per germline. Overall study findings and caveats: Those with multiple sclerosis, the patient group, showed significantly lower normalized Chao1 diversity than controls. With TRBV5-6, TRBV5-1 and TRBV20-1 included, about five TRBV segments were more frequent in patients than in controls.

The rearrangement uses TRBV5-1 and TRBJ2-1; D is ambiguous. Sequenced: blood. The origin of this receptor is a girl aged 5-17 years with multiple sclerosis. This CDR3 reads CASSLADVVGVTFLNEQFF. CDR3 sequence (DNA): TGCGCCAGCAGCTTGGCGGACGTAGTCGGAGTCACCTTCCTCAATGAGCAGTTCTTC.